Listed below are T cell receptor beta chains from one sample, sequenced in a study of identical twins. TCRdb re-called the 5' RACE reads with MiXCR, one entry per CDR3 protein. The table lists hundreds of thousands of distinct CDR3 sequences, under 8.5% of them singletons. In addition, the sample was reused for a study of yellow fever vaccine responses in identical twins.

The sample taken for sequencing was PBMCs. All receptors derive from a woman under 30 in good health. Both conserved end residues are part of each CDR3. The D gene is left open where the match is weak. Where a row states a size, it is once, few, many or the class of an expanded clone; other rows omit it.

>TRBJ2-5|TRBV24-1|TRBD2|many
CATSDFQREGLETQYF
TGTGCCACCAGTGATTTTCAGCGGGAGGGCCTAGAGACCCAGTACTTC
>TRBJ2-1|TRBV20-1|TRBD2|many
CSASLAGGFYNEQFF
TGCAGTGCTAGCTTAGCGGGGGGGTTCTACAATGAGCAGTTCTTC
>TRBJ2-3|TRBV20-1|TRBD2|.
CSARTSGGNTDTQYF
TGCAGTGCAAGGACTAGCGGGGGTAACACAGATACGCAGTATTTT
>TRBJ1-1|TRBV12-3/TRBV12-4|.|few
CASSPTRVNTEAFF
TGTGCCAGCAGCCCGACACGGGTAAACACTGAAGCTTTCTTT
>TRBJ2-1|TRBV19|.|.
CASSVRTNNEQFF
TGTGCCAGTAGTGTCAGGACCAACAATGAGCAGTTCTTC
>TRBJ1-1|TRBV6-1|.|.
CASSETLEAFF
TGTGCCAGCAGTGAGACGTTAGAAGCTTTCTTT
>TRBJ1-2|TRBV10-3|.|.
CAISAGQSFLGGYTF
TGTGCCATCAGCGCTGGACAATCCTTCCTCGGAGGCTACACCTTC
>TRBJ1-4|TRBV7-9|.|many
CASSLGVATNEKLFF
TGTGCCAGCAGCTTAGGAGTTGCAACTAATGAAAAACTGTTTTTT
>TRBJ2-1|TRBV15|.|few
CATSTRPLEWNEQFF
TGTGCCACCAGCACAAGACCACTAGAATGGAATGAGCAGTTCTTC
>TRBJ2-5|TRBV6-1|TRBD1|few
CASSGTALIETQYF
TGTGCCAGCAGCGGGACAGCCCTAATAGAGACCCAGTACTTC
>TRBJ2-5|TRBV24-1|.|few
CATSDWEETQYF
TGTGCCACCAGTGATTGGGAAGAGACCCAGTACTTC
>TRBJ1-5|TRBV7-9|.|few
CASSAEQGNQPQHF
TGTGCCAGCAGCGCAGAACAGGGCAATCAGCCCCAGCATTTT
>TRBJ2-1|TRBV5-1|TRBD2|many
CASSMTTIAGSYNEQFF
TGCGCCAGCAGCATGACCACGATAGCGGGCTCCTACAATGAGCAGTTCTTC
>TRBJ2-1|TRBV11-2|TRBD2|many
CASSPHETSGGPNEQFF
TGTGCCAGCAGCCCTCACGAAACTAGCGGGGGGCCCAATGAGCAGTTCTTC
>TRBJ1-1|TRBV5-1|.|many
CASSSEVGQTNTEAFF
TGCGCCAGCAGCTCGGAAGTCGGACAGACGAACACTGAAGCTTTCTTT
>TRBJ2-1|TRBV24-1|.|many
CATMCLPWRLESYNEQFF
TGTGCCACCATGTGTCTCCCTTGGAGACTGGAGTCCTACAATGAGCAGTTCTTC
>TRBJ2-1|TRBV7-9|.|many
CASSLVLSSYNEQFF
TGTGCCAGCAGCTTAGTCCTAAGCTCCTACAATGAGCAGTTCTTC
>TRBJ2-3|TRBV6-6|TRBD1|many
CASSLQGQDTQYF
TGTGCCAGCAGTTTACAGGGGCAAGATACGCAGTATTTT
>TRBJ2-2|TRBV6-1|TRBD1|few
CASSRLGQGAGGELFF
TGTGCCAGCAGTCGCCTCGGACAGGGGGCTGGCGGGGAGCTGTTTTTT
>TRBJ2-7|TRBV12-3/TRBV12-4|TRBD1|.
CASSSGTGVHHEQYF
TGTGCCAGCAGTTCCGGGACAGGGGTTCACCACGAGCAGTACTTC
>TRBJ2-7|TRBV5-1|TRBD2|.
CASSLDRVDSRNQGLAGVGEQYF
TGCGCCAGCAGCTTGGACAGGGTCGACTCCAGGAACCAGGGACTAGCGGGAGTAGGTGAGCAGTACTTC
>TRBJ2-1|TRBV3-1|.|few
CASSKGGPQFF
TGTGCCAGCAGCAAGGGGGGGCCTCAGTTCTTC
>TRBJ2-7|TRBV12-3/TRBV12-4|TRBD2|many
CASSLVLADPRDEQYF
TGTGCCAGCAGTTTAGTACTAGCGGACCCTCGGGACGAGCAGTACTTC
>TRBJ2-7|TRBV7-8|TRBD2|few
CASSLAGGTSGTYEQYF
TGTGCCAGCAGCTTAGCGGGGGGGACTAGCGGGACGTACGAGCAGTACTTC
>TRBJ2-7|TRBV28|TRBD1|.
CASSWTGLSEQYF
TGTGCCAGCAGTTGGACAGGGCTCTCCGAGCAGTACTTC
>TRBJ2-3|TRBV5-1|TRBD2|.
CASSSRTSGDLRTQYF
TGCGCCAGCAGCTCTCGGACTAGCGGGGACCTTCGTACGCAGTATTTT
>TRBJ2-1|TRBV16|TRBD2|few
CASSLQGTSGRDEQFF
TGTGCCAGCAGCCTACAGGGGACTAGCGGGAGGGATGAGCAGTTCTTC
>TRBJ1-5|TRBV5-5|TRBD1|.
CASSFFLGQGSQPQHF
TGTGCCAGCAGCTTTTTTCTCGGACAGGGGAGCCAGCCCCAGCATTTT
>TRBJ2-2|TRBV20-1|.|.
CSANTANTGELFF
TGCAGTGCAAATACCGCGAACACCGGGGAGCTGTTTTTT
>TRBJ2-3|TRBV20-1|.|many
CSAPAAGGDTQYF
TGCAGTGCCCCCGCAGCAGGGGGGGATACGCAGTATTTT
>TRBJ2-3|TRBV25-1|.|few
CASSEYTRFQYF
TGTGCCAGCAGTGAATATACCAGGTTCCAGTATTTT
>TRBJ2-7|TRBV28|.|few
CASSSSIAVQTYEQYF
TGTGCCAGCAGTTCCTCGATAGCGGTCCAGACCTACGAGCAGTACTTC
>TRBJ1-6|TRBV12-3/TRBV12-4|.|.
CASNYRDSPLHF
TGTGCCAGCAATTACAGGGATTCACCCCTCCACTTT
>TRBJ2-2|TRBV6-1|.|.
CASSGTPSNTGELFF
TGTGCCAGCAGTGGGACACCATCGAACACCGGGGAGCTGTTTTTT
>TRBJ2-1|TRBV4-1|TRBD1|few
CASSPNRGRGNNEQFF
TGCGCCAGCAGCCCCAACAGGGGAAGGGGAAACAATGAGCAGTTCTTC
>TRBJ2-7|TRBV15|.|.
CATSRGGEQYF
TGTGCCACCTCCAGGGGTGGCGAGCAGTACTTC
>TRBJ2-3|TRBV7-3|TRBD2|many
CASSPSSGSDTQYF
TGTGCCAGCAGCCCATCTAGCGGGAGTGATACGCAGTATTTT
>TRBJ1-1|TRBV7-7|.|few
CASSSHNMNTEAFF
TGTGCCAGCAGCTCACACAATATGAACACTGAAGCTTTCTTT
>TRBJ1-5|TRBV24-1|.|many
CATSVTGNQPQHF
TGTGCCACCAGTGTGACAGGCAATCAGCCCCAGCATTTT
>TRBJ1-4|TRBV2|TRBD1|many
CASRDGQGQWEKLFF
TGTGCCAGCAGGGACGGACAGGGCCAATGGGAAAAACTGTTTTTT
>TRBJ2-7|TRBV7-2|.|.
CASSLDPASIYEQYF
TGTGCCAGCAGCTTAGACCCGGCTTCAATCTACGAGCAGTACTTC
>TRBJ2-5|TRBV15|.|few
CATSNFAGTGETQYF
TGTGCCACCAGCAATTTCGCAGGGACTGGGGAGACCCAGTACTTC
>TRBJ2-3|TRBV7-9|.|few
CASRPWDTSTDTQYF
TGTGCCAGCAGACCTTGGGACACCAGCACAGATACGCAGTATTTT
>TRBJ1-2|TRBV18|.|few
CASSPFPGPNYGYTF
TGTGCCAGCTCACCATTTCCAGGGCCCAACTATGGCTACACCTTC
>TRBJ2-5|TRBV5-1|TRBD2|.
CASSLASGGMGETQYF
TGCGCCAGCAGCTTGGCGTCGGGAGGGATGGGAGAGACCCAGTACTTC
>TRBJ2-1|TRBV7-9|.|few
CASSLGMPVGRNEQFF
TGTGCCAGCAGCTTAGGTATGCCCGTAGGGAGGAATGAGCAGTTCTTC
>TRBJ1-5|TRBV28|.|few
CASSLWTGAPSNQPQHF
TGTGCCAGCAGTTTATGGACAGGAGCCCCTAGCAATCAGCCCCAGCATTTT
>TRBJ2-3|TRBV28|.|few
CASSSFAGAPADTQYF
TGTGCCAGCAGCTCTTTTGCGGGGGCGCCAGCAGATACGCAGTATTTT
>TRBJ2-3|TRBV12-3/TRBV12-4|.|many
CASSFYVPPSTDTQYF
TGTGCCAGCAGTTTTTACGTCCCACCTAGCACAGATACGCAGTATTTT
>TRBJ1-2|TRBV5-6|.|many
CASSEGSYGYTF
TGTGCCAGCAGCGAGGGGAGCTATGGCTACACCTTC
>TRBJ1-6|TRBV12-3/TRBV12-4|.|many
CASSLSGPYSPLHF
TGTGCCAGCAGTTTATCGGGGCCATATTCACCCCTCCACTTT
>TRBJ2-1|TRBV28|.|.
CASTTGSSGEQFF
TGTGCCAGCACTACTGGGAGTTCAGGGGAGCAGTTCTTC
>TRBJ2-5|TRBV7-8|TRBD2|few
CASSWGVRGGRETQYF
TGTGCCAGCAGCTGGGGTGTTCGGGGGGGCAGGGAGACCCAGTACTTC
>TRBJ2-1|TRBV7-9|.|.
CASSLDVWGRDEQFF
TGTGCCAGCAGCTTAGACGTATGGGGTCGGGATGAGCAGTTCTTC